The clone carrying this TCR beta chain is labeled medium-sized. Its antigen is unknown. 5'RACE with 10-nucleotide random UMIs produced the cDNA. TCRdb ran MiXCR on the 5' RACE reads and lists one entry per CDR3 protein. Seen here are 26,000 or so distinct CDR3 sequences, about 12% observed once, and the top ten hold 6% to 8%. This sample was taken from a study of neurological immune-mediated disorders. Study-wide points: Private repertoires in all groups were suggested, as expanded clones shared no CDR3 amino acid sequences across subjects.

A blood bank in Maryland, USA, provided the volunteers who served as healthy controls. Unsorted libraries used 2 million PBMCs kept at -80 degrees C. The length of the CDR3 is 14 residues. Germline CDR1 reads SGHRS; CDR2 reads YFSETQ. V lost 4 bases to trimming and J lost 6 bases; unmatched junction nucleotides: 3. The chain couples TRBV5-1 to TRBJ1-5, with TRBD1 identical over 11 bases. The sequence was obtained from a man aged 55-75 years in good health. The sequenced sample was PBMCs. The CDR3 is CASSAGQGGQPQHF. The CDR3 DNA reads as TGCGCCAGCAGCGCGGGACAGGGGGGTCAGCCCCAGCATTTT.